This passage covers 13 T cell receptor beta chains from one sample sequenced in a study of blood T cell repertoires in COVID-19. Sequenced by immunoSEQ multiplex PCR; TCRdb stores in-frame clones only, minus some. The table has 150,000 to 200,000 clones, about four fifths seen once. The material sequenced was peripheral blood. These receptor sequences come from a man between 65 and 80 years old who had recovered from COVID-19.

The chain couples TRBV5-1 to TRBJ1-4, with 10 bases identical to TRBD1. The ends lost 4 bases at V and 8 bases at J; junction bases unmatched: 11. CDR1 SGHRS and CDR2 YFSETQ come from the germline V gene. The CDR3 runs 16 residues. The CDR3 region has the DNA TGCGCCAGCAGCCCGCCGGGACAGGGGATGGGCGAAAAACTGTTTTTT. Its translation is CASSPPGQGMGEKLFF.

This clone was seen only a few times. V usage is TRBV2 and J usage is TRBJ2-3, with D perhaps matching TRBD1 (5 bases). The CDR3 covers 12 residues. V lost 7 bases and J lost 3, with 8 bases in between. Germline V gives CDR1 SNHLY, CDR2 FYNNEI. The CDR3 DNA reads TGTGCCAGCATGCAGGGAACAGATACGCAGTATTTT. This gives the protein CASMQGTDTQYF.

A few counts support this clone. The CDR3 DNA follows: TGTGCCAGCAGCCTGGGACTAGGGCTACAAGAGACCCAGTACTTC. It specifies CASSLGLGLQETQYF. V and J are TRBV3-1 (or the pseudogene TRBV3-2) and TRBJ2-5; TRBD2 matches 8 bases. Germline CDR1 is LGHDT and CDR2 is YNNKEL (reference sequence). The junction had 6 bases not matched to a gene; V was cut back by 4 bases and J by 2 bases. This CDR3 is built from 15 residues.

The chain has TRBV5-5 and TRBJ1-3; 12 bases align to TRBD1. The CDR3 totals 15 residues. V dropped 4 bases and J dropped 4; count of bases not matched to a gene: 3. Looked up from germline, CDR1 is SGHKS and CDR2 is YYEKEE (reference sequence). CDR3 in amino acids: CASSTGTGGGNTIYF. In nucleotides, the CDR3 is TGTGCCAGCAGCACCGGGACAGGGGGCGGAAACACCATATATTTT.

V is TRBV9 and J is TRBJ1-2; possible D gene TRBD1, 5 bases. This CDR3 is built from 15 residues. V was trimmed by 3 bases and J by 4 bases, leaving 16 bases between them. Germline assignment: CDR1 SGDLS and CDR2 YYNGEE. The CDR3, as DNA: TGTGCCAGCAGCGAGGGGTTGGGGGAGGGCTATGGCTACACCTTC. Protein: CASSEGLGEGYGYTF.

V gene TRBV5-1 combines with J gene TRBJ2-1, with unresolved D. Germline CDR1 reads SGHRS; CDR2 reads YFSETQ. Trimming stripped 0 bases from V and 3 bases from J, with 4 bases between. The CDR3 extends over 13 amino acids. The chain's CDR3 is CASSLDNYNEQFF. The CDR3 DNA reads as TGCGCCAGCAGCTTGGACAACTACAATGAGCAGTTCTTC.

This clone was seen more than once but under ten times. V gene TRBV11-2 combines with J gene TRBJ2-1; TRBD1 might be the D (6 bases). Germline CDR1 SGHAT, CDR2 FQNNGV. Trimming removed 2 bases at V and 10 bases at J, with 18 bases between. The CDR3 length is 15 residues. CDR3 sequence: CASSLQPQPGAEQFF. CDR3 sequence (DNA): TGTGCCAGCAGCTTACAGCCCCAGCCAGGGGCCGAGCAGTTCTTC.

The V call is TRBV9, the J call TRBJ2-1, with 13 bases that match TRBD2. With 3 bases clipped from V and 5 bases from J, the junction kept 14 bases outside the gene matches. CDR1 SGDLS and CDR2 YYNGEE come from the germline V gene. This CDR3 comprises 19 residues. CDR3 DNA: TGTGCCAGCAGCGCCAGACCCGGACTAGCGGGAGTTCGCAACAATGAGCAGTTCTTC. It codes for CASSARPGLAGVRNNEQFF.

This chain uses TRBV3-1 (or the pseudogene TRBV3-2) with TRBJ1-2; 9 bases line up with TRBD1. Trimming removed 4 bases from V and 8 bases from J; junction bases left unmatched: 11. The germline gives CDR1 LGHDT, CDR2 YNNKEL (reference sequence). This CDR3 region has 15 residues. The CDR3 protein is CASSRRGGTGNGYTF. The CDR3 nucleotides are TGTGCCAGCAGCCGGAGGGGGGGGACAGGGAACGGCTACACCTTC.

This clone came up once. The chain uses TRBV7-2 and TRBJ2-5; 7 bases are shared with TRBD1. Germline CDR1 is SGHTA and CDR2 is FQGNSA. The CDR3 is 14 residues long. J gave up 5 bases and V 1 base, and 4 bases lay outside the gene matches. The CDR3 reads CASSLVNRGETQYF. CDR3 bases: TGTGCCAGCAGCTTAGTGAACAGGGGTGAGACCCAGTACTTC.

V usage is TRBV6-5 and J usage is TRBJ2-7; TRBD1 matches at 10 bases. Losses at the gene ends were 2 bases for V and 7 bases for J; bases not matched to a gene: 8. This CDR3 comprises 15 residues. Per the germline V gene, CDR1 is MNHEY and CDR2 is SVGAGI. CDR3 DNA: TGTGCCAGCAGTTACGAAGTGGACAGGGGGTGGGAGCAGTACTTC. Translating gives CASSYEVDRGWEQYF.

The chain combines TRBV10-3 with TRBJ1-6; TRBD1 agrees at 7 bases. There are 15 residues in the CDR3. Germline V gene data show CDR1 as ENHRY and CDR2 as SYGVKD. With 1 base clipped from V and 7 bases from J, the junction kept 4 bases outside the gene matches. The CDR3 spells CAISEFDRVNSPLHF. DNA for the CDR3: TGTGCCATCAGTGAGTTCGACAGGGTAAATTCACCCCTCCACTTT.

This clone turned up a few times. The rearrangement uses TRBV6-4 and TRBJ2-1; D is unclear. The CDR3 runs to 11 residues. V lost 8 bases and J 6 bases, leaving 8 bases between the germline ends. Germline lookup yields CDR1 MRHNA and CDR2 SNTAGT. This CDR3 is CASRHLNEQFF. The CDR3 DNA sequence: TGTGCCAGCCGACACCTCAATGAGCAGTTCTTC.